This T cell receptor beta chain was sequenced during a study of blood T cell repertoires in COVID-19. Study as a whole: PBMCs, B-cell-depleted T cells, or T cells provided the cDNA or gDNA that made up the material.

This clone was detected once. The CDR3 consists of 15 residues. Germline V lookup: CDR1 MNHEY, CDR2 SVGEGT. With 4 bases clipped from V and 5 bases from J, the junction kept 8 bases outside the gene matches. Measured with immunoSEQ multiplex PCR; TCRdb has only the in-frame clones, and not every one. The top ten hold 55% to 60% of the sample, which has 35,000 to 45,000 clones, 85% to 90% seen once. The sequenced material came from peripheral blood. The chain employs TRBV6-2 or TRBV6-3 and TRBJ1-5; 7 bases are shared with TRBD1. This sequence was found in an older man with acute or convalescent COVID-19. Here the CDR3 reads CASSSRQGGDQPQHF. The CDR3 DNA is TGTGCCAGCAGTTCCCGACAGGGTGGGGATCAGCCCCAGCATTTT.